This TCR beta chain was captured by sequencing in a study of blood T cell repertoires in COVID-19. On the study more broadly: The samples span acute and convalescent COVID-19 from the United States, Italy and Spain. From T cells, B-cell-depleted T cells, or PBMCs came the material, which was cDNA or gDNA.

There are 17 residues in the CDR3. With V trimmed by 2 bases and J by 4 bases, 11 bases remained unmatched. CDR1 and CDR2 from the germline V gene are LGHDT and YNNKEL (reference sequence). Original processing notes: Reference gene primer amplification yielded estimated nucleated cell counts. Method: immunoSEQ multiplex PCR; TCRdb's copy keeps in-frame clones and lacks some. V, J and clone size derive from that table, while D and trimming were established from the DNA sequence. The table records a few hundred thousand clones, about 87% of them present only once. What was sequenced was peripheral blood. The sequence came from a man between 60 and 75 years old who had recovered from COVID-19. The chain carries TRBV3-1 (or the pseudogene TRBV3-2) and TRBJ2-1, with 7 bases identical to TRBD2. The CDR3 loop reads CASSQTTGGYPYNEQFF. The DNA of the CDR3 is TGTGCCAGCAGCCAAACGACCGGGGGGTACCCTTACAATGAGCAGTTCTTC.